The rows below give T cell receptor beta chains drawn from one sample of a study of blood T cell repertoires in COVID-19. Repertoires were generated with immunoSEQ multiplex PCR, while TCRdb's copy carries only in-frame clones and drops some. Here the sample spans some 98,000 clones, around 82% being singletons. Input material: peripheral blood. These receptors originate from a man aged 65 to 79 with active or convalescent COVID-19. The CDR3 runs from the conserved cysteine through the conserved F or W. Fields, in order: D gene, J gene, clone size, V gene, CDR3 DNA, CDR3 protein. The D gene is left open where the match is weak. Rows may omit the clone size; those that give it use once, few, many or a size class.

d_call: TRBD1
j_call: TRBJ1-2
clone_size: .
v_call: TRBV7-2
cdr3_nt: TGTGCCAGCAGCCCTCACGGGACAGGGGTAGGCTACACCTTC
cdr3_aa: CASSPHGTGVGYTF

d_call: TRBD2
j_call: TRBJ2-2
clone_size: .
v_call: TRBV7-8
cdr3_nt: TGTGCCAGCAGCCCCCAGGGCGGGGGGGCCACCGGGGAGCTGTTTTTT
cdr3_aa: CASSPQGGGATGELFF

d_call: .
j_call: TRBJ2-5
clone_size: .
v_call: TRBV9
cdr3_nt: TGTGCCAGCAGCGAAGACAGGCTCACGGGAGAGACCCAGTACTTC
cdr3_aa: CASSEDRLTGETQYF

d_call: TRBD2
j_call: TRBJ2-3
clone_size: .
v_call: TRBV4-2
cdr3_nt: TGTGCCAGCAGCCAAGGAAGTAAGAAAATAGCGGGGGGCATAAATACGCAGTATTTT
cdr3_aa: CASSQGSKKIAGGINTQYF

d_call: TRBD2
j_call: TRBJ2-4
clone_size: .
v_call: TRBV5-4
cdr3_nt: TGTGCCAGCAGTTCGACTAGCGGGGGGTTATACATTCAGTACTTC
cdr3_aa: CASSSTSGGLYIQYF

d_call: TRBD1
j_call: TRBJ2-3
clone_size: .
v_call: TRBV11-2
cdr3_nt: TGTGCCAGCAGCTCCCCGGGGACAGGGGGTACAGATACGCAGTATTTT
cdr3_aa: CASSSPGTGGTDTQYF

d_call: .
j_call: TRBJ2-2
clone_size: .
v_call: TRBV19
cdr3_nt: TGTGCCAGTAGCCCGCGGTGGCCCTCTAGCACCGGGGAGCTGTTTTTT
cdr3_aa: CASSPRWPSSTGELFF

d_call: .
j_call: TRBJ1-1
clone_size: .
v_call: TRBV5-6
cdr3_nt: TGTGCCAGCAGCATGAAGGATTGGCGGCCGAACACTGAAGCTTTCTTT
cdr3_aa: CASSMKDWRPNTEAFF

d_call: TRBD2
j_call: TRBJ2-1
clone_size: .
v_call: TRBV11-3
cdr3_nt: TGTGCCAGCAGCTTAGGTTCTAGCGGAAAGCTTGAGCAGTTCTTC
cdr3_aa: CASSLGSSGKLEQFF

d_call: TRBD1
j_call: TRBJ1-2
clone_size: once
v_call: TRBV11-2
cdr3_nt: TGTGCCAGCAGCCTTGGGACAGGGTTGCGGTATGGCTACACCTTC
cdr3_aa: CASSLGTGLRYGYTF

d_call: TRBD2
j_call: TRBJ2-3
clone_size: .
v_call: TRBV5-5
cdr3_nt: TGTGCCAGCAGCTCAGGACTAGCGGGGTTAACAGATACGCAGTATTTT
cdr3_aa: CASSSGLAGLTDTQYF

d_call: TRBD1
j_call: TRBJ2-5
clone_size: .
v_call: TRBV3-1/TRBV3-2
cdr3_nt: TGTGCCAGCAGCCAAATGATGGGGACAGGCCGGGAAGAGACCCAGTACTTC
cdr3_aa: CASSQMMGTGREETQYF

d_call: TRBD1
j_call: TRBJ2-7
clone_size: .
v_call: TRBV27
cdr3_nt: TGTGCCAGCAGTCGACAGGGGTCCTACGAGCAGTACTTC
cdr3_aa: CASSRQGSYEQYF

d_call: .
j_call: TRBJ1-5
clone_size: .
v_call: TRBV25-1
cdr3_nt: TGTGCCAGCAGTAGTGCAGGGAAGGGTCAGCCCCAGCATTTT
cdr3_aa: CASSSAGKGQPQHF

d_call: TRBD1
j_call: TRBJ1-1
clone_size: .
v_call: TRBV7-9
cdr3_nt: TGTGCCAGCAGCAACAACAGGGGGATGGCTTTCTTT
cdr3_aa: CASSNNRGMAFF

d_call: TRBD2
j_call: TRBJ2-1
clone_size: .
v_call: TRBV6-5
cdr3_nt: TGTGCCAGCAGCCCACTAGCGGGGGGGCTCAATGAGCAGTTCTTC
cdr3_aa: CASSPLAGGLNEQFF

d_call: TRBD1
j_call: TRBJ2-7
clone_size: .
v_call: TRBV24-1
cdr3_nt: TGTGCCACCAGTGAACAGGGGGCCAACTACGAGCAGTACTTC
cdr3_aa: CATSEQGANYEQYF

d_call: .
j_call: TRBJ1-1
clone_size: .
v_call: TRBV7-9
cdr3_nt: TGTGCCAGCAGGATTGGCAGGAACACTGAAGCTTTCTTT
cdr3_aa: CASRIGRNTEAFF

d_call: .
j_call: TRBJ2-4
clone_size: .
v_call: TRBV2
cdr3_nt: TGTGCCAGCAGTGAAGGAGGGAGTGGGGGAGGAAACATTCAGTACTTC
cdr3_aa: CASSEGGSGGGNIQYF

d_call: TRBD2
j_call: TRBJ2-2
clone_size: .
v_call: TRBV5-6
cdr3_nt: TGTGCCAGCAACCTAGTGACGGGGGGGCCGATCGGGGAGCTGTTTTTT
cdr3_aa: CASNLVTGGPIGELFF

d_call: TRBD2
j_call: TRBJ2-1
clone_size: once
v_call: TRBV6-5
cdr3_nt: TGTGCCAGCAGTTCGACTAGCGGTGGATACAATGAGCAGTTCTTC
cdr3_aa: CASSSTSGGYNEQFF

d_call: .
j_call: TRBJ1-2
clone_size: .
v_call: TRBV6-5
cdr3_nt: TGTGCCAGCAGTTTAGACAGTCGCTATGGCTACACCTTC
cdr3_aa: CASSLDSRYGYTF

d_call: .
j_call: TRBJ1-3
clone_size: .
v_call: TRBV11-2
cdr3_nt: TGTGCCAGCAGCTTAGGGCGGCGTTACTCTGGAAACACCATATATTTT
cdr3_aa: CASSLGRRYSGNTIYF

d_call: .
j_call: TRBJ1-5
clone_size: few
v_call: TRBV19
cdr3_nt: TGTGCCAGTAGTCTCGCGGGAGGGATGAATCAGCCCCAGCATTTT
cdr3_aa: CASSLAGGMNQPQHF

d_call: .
j_call: TRBJ2-2
clone_size: .
v_call: TRBV12-3/TRBV12-4
cdr3_nt: TGTGCCAGCAGTCCGGGGTCCGGGGAGCTGTTTTTT
cdr3_aa: CASSPGSGELFF

d_call: TRBD1
j_call: TRBJ1-5
clone_size: .
v_call: TRBV5-1
cdr3_nt: TGCGCCAGCAGCAATCTCGACAGGGCTTATAGCAATCAGCCCCAGCATTTT
cdr3_aa: CASSNLDRAYSNQPQHF

d_call: TRBD2
j_call: TRBJ2-3
clone_size: .
v_call: TRBV10-3
cdr3_nt: TGTGCCATAGGACTAGCGGGGGACACAGATACGCAGTATTTT
cdr3_aa: CAIGLAGDTDTQYF

d_call: TRBD1
j_call: TRBJ1-6
clone_size: few
v_call: TRBV6-6
cdr3_nt: TGTGCCATCGCCGGATCCGACAGGGCCGGGTCACCCCTCCACTTT
cdr3_aa: CAIAGSDRAGSPLHF

d_call: .
j_call: TRBJ1-1
clone_size: .
v_call: TRBV30
cdr3_nt: TGTGCCTGGAGGGTAGGGGGGGACACTGAAGCTTTCTTT
cdr3_aa: CAWRVGGDTEAFF

d_call: TRBD2
j_call: TRBJ2-3
clone_size: .
v_call: TRBV6-1
cdr3_nt: TGTGCCAGCAGTGGGTCTTTAGCGGGGAACACAGATACGCAGTATTTT
cdr3_aa: CASSGSLAGNTDTQYF

d_call: .
j_call: TRBJ2-7
clone_size: once
v_call: TRBV18
cdr3_nt: TGTGCCAGCTCACCACCGGGCACAGGGAATCACGAGCAGTACTTC
cdr3_aa: CASSPPGTGNHEQYF

d_call: TRBD2
j_call: TRBJ2-3
clone_size: .
v_call: TRBV19
cdr3_nt: TGTGCCAGTAGTCAACCGGGACTAGCGGGGGTACGCACAGATACGCAGTATTTT
cdr3_aa: CASSQPGLAGVRTDTQYF